This TCR beta chain was profiled in a study of cytomegalovirus exposure and HLA in healthy donors. This clone came up a few times. Germline CDR1 reads SGHDN; CDR2 reads FVKESK. The length of the CDR3 is 15 residues. V was cut by 1 base and J by 0 bases, with 9 bases left in between. 60 Vbeta and 13 Jbeta primers were used in PCR. Profiling relied on immunoSEQ multiplex PCR, and the TCRdb table lists in-frame clones only, not all of them. The sample yields about 200,000 clones, roughly 73% seen once. The sample consisted of PBMCs. The genes are TRBV14 and TRBJ2-5; D may be TRBD2 (5 bases). The TCR originated in a woman aged 25 to 39 in good health and CMV-seronegative. The CDR3 protein is CASSQGTGYQETQYF. In nucleotides, the CDR3 is TGTGCCAGCAGCCAAGGGACGGGGTACCAAGAGACCCAGTACTTC.